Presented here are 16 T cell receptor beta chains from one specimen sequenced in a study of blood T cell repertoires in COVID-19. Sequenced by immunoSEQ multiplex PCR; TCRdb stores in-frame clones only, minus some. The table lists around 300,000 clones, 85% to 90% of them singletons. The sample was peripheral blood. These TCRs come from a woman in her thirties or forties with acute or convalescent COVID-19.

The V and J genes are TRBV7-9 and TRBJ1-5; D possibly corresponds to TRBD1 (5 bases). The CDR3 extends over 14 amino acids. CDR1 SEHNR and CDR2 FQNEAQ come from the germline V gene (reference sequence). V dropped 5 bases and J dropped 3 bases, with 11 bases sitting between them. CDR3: CASSAQGHNQPQHF. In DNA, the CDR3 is TGTGCCAGCAGCGCGCAGGGCCACAATCAGCCCCAGCATTTT. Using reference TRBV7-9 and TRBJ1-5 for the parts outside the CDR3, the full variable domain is DTGVSQNPRHKITKRGQNVTFRCDPISEHNRLYWYRQTLGQGPEFLTYFQNEAQLEKSRLLSDRFSAERPKGSFSTLEIQRTEQGDSAMYLCASSAQGHNQPQHFGDGTRLSIL.

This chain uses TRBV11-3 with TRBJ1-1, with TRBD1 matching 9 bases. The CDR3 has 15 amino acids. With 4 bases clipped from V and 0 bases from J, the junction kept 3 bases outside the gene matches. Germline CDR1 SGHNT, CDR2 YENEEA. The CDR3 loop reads CASSSTGGVNTEAFF. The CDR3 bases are TGTGCCAGCAGCTCGACAGGGGGGGTGAACACTGAAGCTTTCTTT. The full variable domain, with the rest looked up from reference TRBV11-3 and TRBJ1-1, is EAGVVQSPRYKIIEKKQPVAFWCNPISGHNTLYWYLQNLGQGPELLIRYENEEAVDDSQLPKDRFSAERLKGVDSTLKIQPAELGDSAVYLCASSSTGGVNTEAFFGQGTRLTVV.

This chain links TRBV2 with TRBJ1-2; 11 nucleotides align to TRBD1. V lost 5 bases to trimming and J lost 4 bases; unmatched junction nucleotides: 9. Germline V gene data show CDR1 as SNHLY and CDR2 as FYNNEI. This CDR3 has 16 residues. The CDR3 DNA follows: TGTGCCAGCAGTTGGGACAGGGGGGATGTACCCTATGGCTACACCTTC. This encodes CASSWDRGDVPYGYTF. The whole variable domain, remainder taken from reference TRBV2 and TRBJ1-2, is EPEVTQTPSHQVTQMGQEVILRCVPISNHLYFYWYRQILGQKVEFLVSFYNNEISEKSEIFDDQFSVERPDGSNFTLKIRSTKLEDSAMYFCASSWDRGDVPYGYTFGSGTRLTVV.

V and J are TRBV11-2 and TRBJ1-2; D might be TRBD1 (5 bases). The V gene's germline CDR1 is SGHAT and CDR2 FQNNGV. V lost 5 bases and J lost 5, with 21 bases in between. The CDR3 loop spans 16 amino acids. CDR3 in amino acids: CASSLTKTAGQYGYTF. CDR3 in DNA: TGTGCCAGCAGCCTAACTAAGACAGCCGGACAATATGGCTACACCTTC.

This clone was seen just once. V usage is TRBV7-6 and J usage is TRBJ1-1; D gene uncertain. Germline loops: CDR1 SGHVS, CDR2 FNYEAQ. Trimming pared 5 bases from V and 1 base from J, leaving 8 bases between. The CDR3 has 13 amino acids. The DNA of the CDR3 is TGTGCCAGCAGCCGGGGAGAGAACACTGAAGCTTTCTTT. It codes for CASSRGENTEAFF.

The CDR3 here is CASGRQGYGYTF. The CDR3 DNA reads as TGTGCCAGCGGGAGGCAGGGCTATGGCTACACCTTC. The chain joins TRBV11-2 to TRBJ1-2, with D possibly TRBD1 on 5 matching bases. Trimming cost V 8 bases and J 4 bases, with 11 bases left between them. The CDR3 extends over 12 amino acids. Germline V gene data show CDR1 as SGHAT and CDR2 as FQNNGV. The variable domain in full, completed from reference TRBV11-2 and TRBJ1-2, reads EAGVAQSPRYKIIEKRQSVAFWCNPISGHATLYWYQQILGQGPKLLIQFQNNGVVDDSQLPKDRFSAERLKGVDSTLKIQPAKLEDSAVYLCASGRQGYGYTFGSGTRLTVV.

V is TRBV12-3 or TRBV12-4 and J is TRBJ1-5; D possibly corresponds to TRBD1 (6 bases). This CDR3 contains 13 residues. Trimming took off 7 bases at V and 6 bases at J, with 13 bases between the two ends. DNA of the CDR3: TGTGCCAGCACACAGGGTCAGGTTCAGCCCCAGCATTTT. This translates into CASTQGQVQPQHF.

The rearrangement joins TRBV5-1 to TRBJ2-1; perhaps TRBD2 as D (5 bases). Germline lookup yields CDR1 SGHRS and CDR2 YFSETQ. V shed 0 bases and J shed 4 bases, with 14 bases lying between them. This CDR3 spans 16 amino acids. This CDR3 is CASSLELTTTYNEQFF. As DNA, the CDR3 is TGCGCCAGCAGCTTGGAACTGACTACAACTTACAATGAGCAGTTCTTC.

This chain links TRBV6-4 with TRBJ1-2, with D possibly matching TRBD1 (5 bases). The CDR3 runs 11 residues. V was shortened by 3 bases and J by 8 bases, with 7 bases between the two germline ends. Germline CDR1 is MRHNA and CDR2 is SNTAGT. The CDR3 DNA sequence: TGTGCCAGCAGTGAGGGGGGAGGCTACACCTTC. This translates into CASSEGGGYTF.

The CDR3 here is CASRPYRDRTTDTQYF. The CDR3 coding sequence is TGTGCCAGCCGTCCCTACCGGGACAGAACCACAGATACGCAGTATTTT. The J gene is TRBJ2-3, the V gene TRBV5-4; TRBD1 agrees at 7 bases. V trimming: 7 bases; J trimming: 2 bases; junction bases outside the gene matches: 13. This CDR3 has 16 residues. Germline CDR1 reads SGHNT; CDR2 reads YYREEE (reference sequence).

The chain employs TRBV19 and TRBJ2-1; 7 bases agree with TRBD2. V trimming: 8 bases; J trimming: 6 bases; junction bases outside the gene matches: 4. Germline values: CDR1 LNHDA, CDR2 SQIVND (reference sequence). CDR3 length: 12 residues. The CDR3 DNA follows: TGTGCCAGTTTCTCTAGCGGCAATGAGCAGTTCTTC. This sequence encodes CASFSSGNEQFF.

This CDR3 reads CASSLRGQGPLNTEAFF. DNA of the CDR3: TGTGCCAGCAGTTTAAGGGGACAGGGGCCTCTGAACACTGAAGCTTTCTTT. The chain couples TRBV27 to TRBJ1-1, with 10 bases aligning to TRBD1. CDR1 and CDR2 (germline): MNHEY, SMNVEV (reference sequence). Trimming cost V 2 bases and J 0 bases; bases outside gene matches: 6. The CDR3 length is 17 residues.

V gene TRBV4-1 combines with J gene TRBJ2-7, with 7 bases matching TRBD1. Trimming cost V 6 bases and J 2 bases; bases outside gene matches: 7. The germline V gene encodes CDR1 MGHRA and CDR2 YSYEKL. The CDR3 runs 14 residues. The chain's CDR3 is CASSPTGVAYEQYV. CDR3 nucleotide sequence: TGCGCCAGCAGTCCCACAGGGGTAGCCTACGAGCAGTACGTC.

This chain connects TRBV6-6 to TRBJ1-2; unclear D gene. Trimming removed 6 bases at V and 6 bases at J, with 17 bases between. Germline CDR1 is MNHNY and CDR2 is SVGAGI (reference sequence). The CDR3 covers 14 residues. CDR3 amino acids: CASSHPRGLNGYTF. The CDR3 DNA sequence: TGTGCCAGCAGCCACCCGCGGGGTTTGAATGGCTACACCTTC.

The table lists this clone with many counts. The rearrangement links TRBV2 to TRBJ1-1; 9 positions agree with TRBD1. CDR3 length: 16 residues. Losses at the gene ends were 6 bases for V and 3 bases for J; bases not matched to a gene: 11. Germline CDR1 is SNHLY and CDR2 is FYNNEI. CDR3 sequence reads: CASRALQGALDTEAFF. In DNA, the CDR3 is TGTGCCAGCAGGGCCCTACAGGGGGCGCTGGACACTGAAGCTTTCTTT.

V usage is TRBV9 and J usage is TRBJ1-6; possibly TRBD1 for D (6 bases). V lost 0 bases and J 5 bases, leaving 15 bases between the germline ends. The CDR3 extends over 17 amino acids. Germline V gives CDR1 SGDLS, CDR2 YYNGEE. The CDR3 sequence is CASSVDPRRQDNSPLHF. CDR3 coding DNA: TGTGCCAGCAGCGTAGATCCTCGCCGACAGGATAATTCACCCCTCCACTTT. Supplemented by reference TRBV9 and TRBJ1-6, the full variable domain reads DSGVTQTPKHLITATGQRVTLRCSPRSGDLSVYWYQQSLDQGLQFLIQYYNGEERAKGNILERFSAQQFPDLHSELNLSSLELGDSALYFCASSVDPRRQDNSPLHFGNGTRLTVT.